This TCR beta chain is from a study of T-cell reconstitution after alpha-beta-depleted transplantation in children. This clonotype was picked up many times. As it was prepared, the TCRbeta library received unique molecular identifiers. One entry per CDR3 protein, called by TCRdb with MiXCR from the PCR reads. The data hold 20,000 to 25,000 distinct CDR3 sequences, with roughly a tenth observed a single time. Germline V gene lookup returns CDR1 SGHTA and CDR2 FQGNSA. The CDR3 sequence is 14 residues long. J was trimmed by 5 bases and V by 3 bases; bases with no gene match: 6. The V call is TRBV7-2, the J call TRBJ1-2, with 7 bases fitting TRBD1. The input for sequencing was PBMCs from the stem cell graft donor, taken from the stem cell graft. This clonotype originated in a human donor who donated a stem cell graft to a child with chronic granulomatous disease. The CDR3 DNA is TGTGCCAGCAGCTTCGGACAGGCCACGTATGGCTACACCTTC. Translated, it gives CASSFGQATYGYTF.